Presented here are 20 T cell receptor beta chains from one specimen sequenced in a study of control samples from healthy donors and cancer patients. The repertoire was sequenced with immunoSEQ multiplex PCR; TCRdb's copy has only in-frame clones and lacks some. Of approximately 100,000 clones listed, about 89% are singletons. Sequenced input: PBMCs. These receptors were taken from a man in his sixties with lung cancer.

A note on this clone: A read error may account for a junction end that differs from germline. The rearrangement links TRBV6-1 to TRBJ1-1; a possible D gene is TRBD1 (5 bases). The CDR3 runs to 12 residues. Germline V gene sequence: CDR1 MNHNS, CDR2 SASEGT. The CDR3 reads CASSEASGTLKF. The DNA of the CDR3 is TGTGCCAGCAGTGAAGCGTCCGGGACCCTCAAATTT.

The V and J genes are TRBV30 and TRBJ2-7; weak D call: TRBD1 (6 bases). V lost 5 bases, J lost 5 bases, and 10 bases lay in between. CDR3 length equals 11 residues. Germline V lookup: CDR1 GTSNPN, CDR2 SVGIG (reference sequence). CDR3 region: CAWATGNEQYF. The CDR3 nucleotides are TGTGCCTGGGCTACAGGGAACGAGCAGTACTTC.

This clone showed up just once. This chain joins TRBV10-3 and TRBJ2-3; no clear D. CDR3 length: 11 amino acids. Germline CDR1 ENHRY, CDR2 SYGVKD. V dropped 4 bases and J dropped 6 bases, with 5 bases sitting between them. In DNA form, the CDR3 reads TGTGCCATCAGTGCAACGGATACGCAGTATTTT. This codes for CAISATDTQYF.

This sequence joins TRBV11-2 and TRBJ1-3; 8 nucleotides match TRBD1. The CDR3 extends over 15 amino acids. The junction had 3 bases not matched to a gene; V was cut back by 5 bases and J by 0 bases. The germline V gene encodes CDR1 SGHAT and CDR2 FQNNGV. CDR3 residues: CASSAGQGSGNTIYF. The DNA of the CDR3 is TGTGCCAGCAGCGCCGGACAGGGCTCTGGAAACACCATATATTTT.

The rearrangement joins TRBV5-8 to TRBJ1-2; 7 bases map to TRBD1. J gave up 4 bases and V 3 bases, and 6 bases lay outside the gene matches. The V gene's germline CDR1 is SGHTS and CDR2 YDEGEE. CDR3 length: 14 amino acids. The DNA of the CDR3 is TGTGCCAGCAGCTCGCGACAGGGAGGCTATGGCTACACCTTC. Its protein product is CASSSRQGGYGYTF.

The chain combines TRBV5-1 with TRBJ1-1; 7 bases align to TRBD1. The V gene end was trimmed by 1 base and the J gene end by 5 bases; junction bases not matched to a gene: 5. The CDR3 loop spans 14 amino acids. CDR1 is SGHRS, CDR2 YFSETQ, per germline. In DNA, the CDR3 is TGCGCCAGCAGCTTGACAGGGGCCTCGACTGAAGCTTTCTTT. Translation: CASSLTGASTEAFF.

V usage is TRBV7-3 and J usage is TRBJ2-3, with 8 bases that match TRBD2. CDR3 size: 17 residues. CDR1 SGHTA and CDR2 FQGTGA come from the germline V gene. Losses at the gene ends were 2 bases for V and 0 bases for J; bases not matched to a gene: 7. The CDR3 DNA sequence: TGTGCCAGCAGCTTAGGGCCTAGCGGGTTAAGCACAGATACGCAGTATTTT. It yields the protein CASSLGPSGLSTDTQYF.

This clone was counted only a few times. The same CDR3 arises from other DNA sequences in this sample as well. The V gene is TRBV7-9, the J gene TRBJ2-4; D is possibly TRBD1 (7 bases). The CDR3 extends over 16 amino acids. Trimming shortened V by 4 bases and J by 0 bases, and 13 bases separated the two germline ends. The germline V gene has CDR1 SEHNR and CDR2 FQNEAQ (reference sequence). This CDR3 reads CASSSAGQLAKNIQYF. The CDR3 DNA sequence: TGTGCCAGCAGCTCTGCGGGACAGCTAGCCAAAAACATTCAGTACTTC.

CDR3 sequence: CASSVGIGGYEQYV. The CDR3 region has the DNA TGTGCCAGCAGCGTAGGCATCGGGGGCTACGAGCAGTACGTC. The chain recombines TRBV9 with TRBJ2-7; weak D call: TRBD2 (6 bases). This CDR3 has 14 amino acids. With 0 bases removed from V and 3 bases from J, the gap between germline ends came to 10 bases. The germline gives CDR1 SGDLS, CDR2 YYNGEE.

The chain joins TRBV11-3 to TRBJ1-1, with TRBD1 as a possible D gene (5 bases). CDR3 length: 14 residues. CDR1 and CDR2 from the germline V gene are SGHNT and YENEEA. V gave up 5 bases and J gave up 5 bases, with 15 bases separating them. The CDR3 DNA sequence: TGTGCCAGCAGCCCCTCCGGTGGGGGTACTGAAGCTTTCTTT. Translating it yields CASSPSGGGTEAFF. The full variable domain, its missing parts supplied by reference TRBV11-3 and TRBJ1-1, is EAGVVQSPRYKIIEKKQPVAFWCNPISGHNTLYWYLQNLGQGPELLIRYENEEAVDDSQLPKDRFSAERLKGVDSTLKIQPAELGDSAVYLCASSPSGGGTEAFFGQGTRLTVV.

The V call is TRBV7-7, the J call TRBJ2-1; D uncertain. This CDR3 contains 13 residues. CDR1 SSHAT and CDR2 FNYEAQ come from the germline V gene (reference sequence). Trimming took 2 bases from V and 7 from J, leaving 9 bases between them. The DNA of the CDR3 is TGTGCCAGCAGCTTATGGGCCCAGAATGAGCAGTTCTTC. Residues: CASSLWAQNEQFF.

This chain connects TRBV12-5 to TRBJ1-1; D gene uncertain. Germline V CDR1 and CDR2: LGHNT, FRNRAP. Trimming removed 1 base from V and 0 bases from J, with 6 bases in between. The CDR3 is 14 residues long. This CDR3 is CASGLGAMNTEAFF. The CDR3 coding sequence is TGTGCTAGTGGTTTGGGAGCTATGAACACTGAAGCTTTCTTT.

This clone was picked up one time. This chain uses TRBV7-7 with TRBJ2-2; tentatively, D is TRBD1 or TRBD2 (6 bases each). Per the germline V gene, CDR1 is SSHAT and CDR2 is FNYEAQ (reference sequence). This CDR3 has 12 amino acids. Trimming left V 6 bases short and J 13 bases short, with 15 bases between. The CDR3: CASRPEGGGLFF. CDR3 in DNA: TGTGCCAGCAGACCTGAGGGGGGAGGGCTGTTTTTT.

The chain combines TRBV6-6 with TRBJ1-1, with 7 bases fitting TRBD1. With 2 bases clipped from V and 1 base from J, the junction kept 7 bases outside the gene matches. From germline, CDR1 is MNHNY and CDR2 SVGAGI (reference sequence). This CDR3 has 16 residues. CDR3 loop: CASSYDRTGENTEAFF. The CDR3, as DNA: TGTGCCAGCAGTTACGACCGGACAGGAGAGAACACTGAAGCTTTCTTT.

This chain joins TRBV9 and TRBJ2-7; TRBD1 aligns across 7 bases. V lost 5 bases, J lost 1 base, and 6 bases stayed unmatched. Germline-derived CDR1 and CDR2 are SGDLS and YYNGEE. This CDR3 region has 14 residues. This CDR3 reads CASSVSTGSYEQYF. CDR3 nucleotide sequence: TGTGCCAGCAGTGTTTCGACAGGGTCCTACGAGCAGTACTTC.

This chain links TRBV7-2 with TRBJ2-3; 11 bases match TRBD2. CDR1 and CDR2 (germline): SGHTA, FQGNSA. The junction had 4 bases not matched to a gene; V was cut back by 5 bases and J by 3 bases. CDR3 size: 15 residues. The CDR3 DNA reads as TGTGCCAGCAGCCCATCTAGCGGGGGGACAGATACGCAGTATTTT. Protein product: CASSPSSGGTDTQYF.

The genes are TRBV27 and TRBJ2-4, with 14 bases aligning to TRBD2. The J segment lost 2 bases and the V segment lost 3 bases, leaving 6 bases of the junction unmatched. Per the germline V gene, CDR1 is MNHEY and CDR2 is SMNVEV (reference sequence). The CDR3 has 18 residues. CDR3: CASSFYRTSGGTKNIQYF. The CDR3 DNA reads as TGTGCCAGCAGTTTTTATAGGACTAGCGGGGGGACCAAAAACATTCAGTACTTC.

The CDR3 loop reads CASSYLRAGNTEAFF. Here the CDR3 DNA reads TGTGCCAGCAGTTATTTAAGGGCGGGGAACACTGAAGCTTTCTTT. This chain connects TRBV6-5 to TRBJ1-1; no clear D. Per the germline V gene, CDR1 is MNHEY and CDR2 is SVGAGI. V lost 3 bases, J lost 1 base, and 12 bases lay in between. The CDR3 is 15 residues long.

The rearrangement links TRBV19 to TRBJ1-1; maybe TRBD1 (6 bases). This CDR3 has 14 residues. V was clipped by 8 bases and J by 3 bases, with 16 bases between them. Germline loops: CDR1 LNHDA, CDR2 SQIVND (reference sequence). The CDR3 region is CASSPRGQYTEAFF. CDR3 DNA: TGTGCCAGTTCCCCCCGTGGACAGTACACTGAAGCTTTCTTT.

CDR3 sequence (DNA): TGTGCCTGGCACAGGGGGAACACTGAAGCTTTCTTT. This codes for CAWHRGNTEAFF. The genes are TRBV30 and TRBJ1-1, with 7 bases lining up with TRBD1. This CDR3 contains 12 residues. Per the germline V gene, CDR1 is GTSNPN and CDR2 is SVGIG (reference sequence). Trimming cost V 5 bases and J 1 base; bases outside gene matches: 1.